One sample yielded the 4 T cell receptor beta chains listed below, sequenced in a study of T cells in Graves' hyperthyroidism and ophthalmopathy. TCR beta CDR3 region amplification was performed from RNA transcripts. TCR CDR3 underwent first-round RT-PCR with the HTBI primer set. Via MiXCR, TCRdb re-called the multiplex PCR reads, giving one row per CDR3 protein. Found here are 94,000 or so distinct CDR3 sequences, about 51% of them singletons; the top ten hold roughly 29%. Sequenced material: blood. These receptors came from a woman between 40 and 50 years old with Graves' hyperthyroidism.

The chain combines TRBV15 with TRBJ1-2, with 10 bases identical to TRBD1. This CDR3 comprises 17 residues. In germline, CDR1 is LNHNV, CDR2 YYDKDF (reference sequence). Losses at the gene ends were 4 bases for V and 3 bases for J; bases not matched to a gene: 11. The CDR3 loop is CATSKERGQGIDYGYTF. CDR3 nucleotide sequence: TGTGCCACCAGCAAGGAACGGGGACAGGGGATCGACTATGGCTACACCTTC. The whole variable domain, remainder taken from reference TRBV15 and TRBJ1-2, is DAMVIQNPRYQVTQFGKPVTLSCSQTLNHNVMYWYQQKSSQAPKLLFHYYDKDFNNEADTPDNFQSRRPNTSFCFLDIRSPGLGDTAMYLCATSKERGQGIDYGYTFGSGTRLTVV.

J is TRBJ1-2 and V is TRBV7-9, with D possibly TRBD1 on 5 matching bases. The CDR3 is 13 residues long. Trimming stripped 10 bases from V and 3 bases from J, with 15 bases between. Looked up from germline, CDR1 is SEHNR and CDR2 is FQNEAQ (reference sequence). The CDR3 DNA is TGTGCCATCAGTGAGCGGGACCACTATGGCTACACCTTC. The encoded protein is CAISERDHYGYTF.

There are many counts of this clonotype. The V call is TRBV20-1, the J call TRBJ1-5; 8 bases match TRBD1. CDR1 and CDR2 (germline): DFQATT, SNEGSKA (reference sequence). This CDR3 region has 16 residues. Trimming cost V 3 bases and J 4 bases; bases outside gene matches: 11. In nucleotides, the CDR3 is TGCAGTGCTAGTCGGGCAGGGGGCGCGTTTAATCAGCCCCAGCATTTT. This translates into CSASRAGGAFNQPQHF.

This chain connects TRBV5-1 to TRBJ1-5; TRBD1 might be the D (5 bases). V was cut by 4 bases and J by 1 base, with 15 bases left in between. Germline loops: CDR1 SGHRS, CDR2 YFSETQ. The CDR3 extends over 16 amino acids. CDR3 residues: CASSPVGPGSNQPQHF. CDR3 in DNA: TGCGCCAGCAGCCCAGTGGGACCGGGAAGCAATCAGCCCCAGCATTTT.